Presented here are 20 T cell receptor beta chains from one specimen sequenced in a study of PD-1 blockade in classical Hodgkin lymphoma. Assay: immunoSEQ multiplex PCR; the TCRdb copy retains only in-frame clones and omits some. The table shows 32,000 or so clones, with roughly 90% occurring only once. Time point noted: cycle 4 day 1 (C4D1), after more than 5 weeks of nivolumab. Each patient's relapse followed autologous stem cell transplantation, and brentuximab vedotin exposure varied. Out of thawed PBMCs, magnetic negative selection purified CD4+ T cells. This specimen consisted of CD4+ T cells from blood, obtained before the fourth cycle of nivolumab. The receptor source for this set is a human donor with classical Hodgkin lymphoma.

V and J are TRBV28 and TRBJ1-2; D gene unclear. CDR1 and CDR2 (germline): MDHEN, SYDVKM. V was cut by 5 bases and J by 8 bases, with 18 bases left in between. CDR3 length: 14 residues. The CDR3 DNA reads TGTGCCAGCAGTACCTCCGGGCCCCCGCAGGGCTACACCTTC. Encoded protein: CASSTSGPPQGYTF.

V and J are TRBV5-1 and TRBJ2-1, with 11 positions matching TRBD2. The CDR3 is 19 amino acids. V gave up 0 bases and J gave up 3 bases; unmatched junction bases: 11. Germline CDR1 reads SGHRS; CDR2 reads YFSETQ. CDR3 DNA sequence: TGCGCCAGCAGCTTGGTTGGTTTGACGGGACTAGCGGACTACAATGAGCAGTTCTTC. Protein: CASSLVGLTGLADYNEQFF.

V usage is TRBV19 and J usage is TRBJ2-3; 10 positions agree with TRBD2. There are 14 residues in the CDR3. Germline CDR1 reads LNHDA; CDR2 reads SQIVND (reference sequence). Germline trimming cut 6 bases from V and 5 bases from J; bases unmatched to any gene: 5. The CDR3 is CASRLAGAGDTQYF. For the CDR3, the DNA is TGTGCCAGTAGGCTAGCGGGAGCGGGAGATACGCAGTATTTT. The full variable domain, its missing parts supplied by reference TRBV19 and TRBJ2-3, is DGGITQSPKYLFRKEGQNVTLSCEQNLNHDAMYWYRQDPGQGLRLIYYSQIVNDFQKGDIAEGYSVSREKKESFPLTVTSAQKNPTAFYLCASRLAGAGDTQYFGPGTRLTVL.

The chain recombines TRBV27 with TRBJ1-2; unclear D gene. CDR3 length: 15 residues. V was shortened by 0 bases and J by 1 base, with 9 bases between the two germline ends. The germline CDR1 and CDR2 sequences are MNHEY and SMNVEV (reference sequence). The CDR3 protein is CASSLSPSNNYGYTF. CDR3 coding DNA: TGTGCCAGCAGTTTATCACCAAGTAATAACTATGGCTACACCTTC.

The rearrangement joins TRBV27 to TRBJ1-4; weak D call: TRBD1 (6 bases). Germline assignment: CDR1 MNHEY and CDR2 SMNVEV (reference sequence). CDR3 size: 12 residues. Trimming cost V 6 bases and J 7 bases, with 9 bases left between them. CDR3 sequence (DNA): TGTGCCAGCAGGGGGGCCAGTGAAAAACTGTTTTTT. Translating it yields CASRGASEKLFF.

The V gene is TRBV6-5, the J gene TRBJ2-7; D gene unclear. The V gene's germline CDR1 is MNHEY and CDR2 SVGAGI. The V and J ends lost 4 bases and 5 bases respectively, with 6 bases between them. The length of the CDR3 is 11 residues. The CDR3 DNA sequence: TGTGCCAGCAGTTTGGACGACGAGCAGTACTTC. Its translation is CASSLDDEQYF.

This chain joins TRBV19 and TRBJ2-5; a possible D gene is TRBD1 (5 bases). The V end lost 8 bases, the J end lost 5 bases, and 27 bases lay between the germline ends. Per the germline V gene, CDR1 is LNHDA and CDR2 is SQIVND (reference sequence). This CDR3 has 17 residues. The CDR3, as DNA: TGTGCCAGTTTGCGCCACCTGTCGACAGAGCCCGGGGAGACCCAGTACTTC. This encodes CASLRHLSTEPGETQYF.

This chain links TRBV5-5 with TRBJ1-1; 10 bases map to TRBD1. The V gene's germline CDR1 is SGHKS and CDR2 YYEKEE (reference sequence). V lost 3 bases to trimming and J lost 10 bases; unmatched junction nucleotides: 12. The CDR3 runs to 15 residues. This chain's CDR3 is CASSWEPGQGILAFF. In DNA, the CDR3 is TGTGCCAGCAGCTGGGAACCGGGACAGGGGATATTAGCTTTCTTT.

J is TRBJ2-2 and V is TRBV10-3, with 14 bases fitting TRBD2. The V segment lost 6 bases and the J segment 7 bases; nucleotides outside the gene matches: 7. The CDR3 is made up of 16 amino acids. CDR1 and CDR2 from the germline V gene are ENHRY and SYGVKD. CDR3 residues: CAISAGLAGGGGELFF. In DNA, the CDR3 is TGTGCCATCAGCGCTGGACTAGCGGGAGGAGGCGGGGAGCTGTTTTTT.

This clone was observed a single time. J is TRBJ2-6 and V is TRBV19; no reliable D call. Per germline, CDR1 LNHDA and CDR2 SQIVND (reference sequence). The CDR3 contains 14 residues. The germline V and J ends were trimmed by 3 bases and 4 bases, with 7 bases remaining between them. CDR3 region: CASSIASGANVLTF. The CDR3 bases are TGTGCCAGTAGTATTGCGTCGGGGGCCAACGTCCTGACTTTC.

This clone was counted once. The V call is TRBV5-1, the J call TRBJ1-1; 7 positions match TRBD1. V lost 4 bases and J lost 5; bases outside the gene matches: 5. CDR1 is SGHRS, CDR2 YFSETQ, per germline. The CDR3 runs to 13 residues. The CDR3 loop is CASSPETGTEAFF. The DNA of the CDR3 is TGCGCCAGCAGCCCCGAGACAGGGACTGAAGCTTTCTTT.

This chain uses TRBV27 with TRBJ1-1; D is unclear. This CDR3 comprises 13 residues. Trimming shortened V by 4 bases and J by 3 bases, and 9 bases separated the two germline ends. The V gene's germline CDR1 is MNHEY and CDR2 SMNVEV (reference sequence). CDR3 sequence (DNA): TGTGCCAGCAGTTCACAGCGAGACACTGAAGCTTTCTTT. Its translation: CASSSQRDTEAFF.

The V gene is TRBV9, the J gene TRBJ2-1, with D uncertain. V was clipped by 4 bases and J by 3 bases, with 8 bases between them. Per germline, CDR1 SGDLS and CDR2 YYNGEE. This CDR3 has 13 residues. The DNA of the CDR3 is TGTGCCAGCAGCCAAACACACTACAATGAGCAGTTCTTC. Translating gives CASSQTHYNEQFF.

The chain employs TRBV6-1 and TRBJ1-6, with D uncertain. V was pared by 5 bases and J by 11 bases, with 13 bases between. This CDR3 region has 13 residues. Germline assignment: CDR1 MNHNS and CDR2 SASEGT. In nucleotides, the CDR3 is TGTGCCAGCAGTACAAGGGCATCAACACCCCTCCACTTT. Its protein product is CASSTRASTPLHF.

CDR3 coding DNA: TGTGCCAGCAGCGCAAGGGGGCAGTACAATGAGCAGTTCTTC. The encoded protein is CASSARGQYNEQFF. The genes are TRBV9 and TRBJ2-1; TRBD1 aligns across 7 bases. In germline, CDR1 is SGDLS, CDR2 YYNGEE. The CDR3 length is 14 residues. V lost 3 bases, J lost 4 bases, and 4 bases stayed unmatched.

This chain links TRBV5-1 with TRBJ2-4, with TRBD2 matching over 12 bases. CDR3 size: 17 residues. The V segment lost 4 bases and the J segment 5 bases; nucleotides outside the gene matches: 10. Germline assignment: CDR1 SGHRS and CDR2 YFSETQ. As DNA, the CDR3 is TGCGCCAGCAGCCCCGGACTAGCGGGATTGGTGGAAAACATTCAGTACTTC. Its translation: CASSPGLAGLVENIQYF.

The chain is built from TRBV18 and TRBJ2-5, with 10 bases aligning to TRBD2. The CDR3 totals 17 residues. The V segment lost 3 bases and the J segment 5 bases; nucleotides outside the gene matches: 12. The germline V gene has CDR1 KGHSH and CDR2 LQKENI. The CDR3 DNA follows: TGTGCCAGCTCACCGATCACTAGCGGGATCGGACTGGAGACCCAGTACTTC. It specifies CASSPITSGIGLETQYF.

In DNA form, the CDR3 reads TGTGCCAGCAGCTTAGCGCTACAGGCGAACACTGAAGCTTTCTTT. It translates to CASSLALQANTEAFF. This chain joins TRBV7-9 and TRBJ1-1, with D possibly matching TRBD1 (5 bases). This CDR3 has 15 amino acids. V was trimmed by 0 bases and J by 1 base, leaving 9 bases between them. CDR1 and CDR2 (germline): SEHNR, FQNEAQ (reference sequence).

The gene calls are TRBV23-1 and TRBJ1-1; 9 bases map to TRBD1. TRBV23-1 is noted as an ORF with a role that remains uncertain. J gave up 0 bases and V 4 bases, and 3 bases lay outside the gene matches. The CDR3 extends over 15 amino acids. This chain's CDR3 is CASSLRTGVNTEAFF. The DNA of the CDR3 is TGCGCCAGCAGTCTAAGGACAGGGGTGAACACTGAAGCTTTCTTT.

The CDR3 spells CASSIRDTTGEQYF. The CDR3 nucleotides read TGTGCCAGCAGCATCCGGGACACGACGGGCGAGCAGTACTTC. The chain is built from TRBV7-6 and TRBJ2-7; D is possibly TRBD1 (6 bases). CDR3 length equals 14 residues. V lost 5 bases to trimming and J lost 6 bases, with 17 bases between them. The germline gives CDR1 SGHVS, CDR2 FNYEAQ.